The source of this TCR beta chain is a study of blood T cell repertoires in COVID-19. TCRdb keeps only in-frame clones here, not all; method: immunoSEQ multiplex PCR. The data show around 29,000 clones, with nearly 90% seen just once and about a tenth held by the top ten. CDR1 and CDR2 (germline): LGHDT, YNNKEL (reference sequence). The V end lost 2 bases, the J end lost 4 bases, and 7 bases lay between the germline ends. The CDR3 length is 13 residues. The gene calls are TRBV3-1 (or the pseudogene TRBV3-2) and TRBJ2-3; D unclear. The receptor was derived from a human donor in a cohort sampled during active COVID-19. The source material was peripheral blood. This chain's CDR3 is CASSQKQSDTQYF. CDR3 coding DNA: TGTGCCAGCAGCCAAAAGCAATCAGATACGCAGTATTTT.